These 16 T cell receptor beta chains share one sample of origin, sequenced in a study of tumor and adjacent non-tumor tissue in lung cancer. The library came from three nested PCR rounds adapted from ARM-PCR protocols. TCRdb redid the calling of the multiplex PCR reads with MiXCR, one entry per CDR3 protein. The sample has roughly 75,000 distinct CDR3 sequences; under 85% are singletons. RNA was extracted from bulk tissue without any cell sorting. The sample taken for sequencing was lung tumor tissue. These receptor sequences come from a woman between 45 and 65 years old with non-small cell lung cancer.

As concerns this clonotype: It is likely a read error, because the conserved phenylalanine at the end of the CDR3 is missing. The DNA is left out, because the CDR3 cannot be placed on it with certainty; the CDR3 is given as TCRdb lists it. The CDR3 reads CASIAGDSYNELFY. This chain uses TRBV28 with TRBJ2-1; TRBD2, the table's D call, was not compared with the DNA. Germline CDR1 reads MDHEN; CDR2 reads SYDVKM. The CDR3 length equals 14 residues, ends included.

The rearrangement uses TRBV6-5 and TRBJ1-1; D remains unclear. This CDR3 region has 14 residues. Germline V gives CDR1 MNHEY, CDR2 SVGAGI. Trimming stripped 6 bases from V and 5 bases from J, with 16 bases between. As DNA, the CDR3 is TGTGCCAGCAGCTACGGAGGGCTTGGGACTGAAGCTTTCTTT. Translated, it gives CASSYGGLGTEAFF.

The rearrangement links TRBV7-2 to TRBJ2-3; D not resolved. Trimming pared 3 bases from V and 2 bases from J, leaving 15 bases between. The CDR3 runs 16 residues. CDR1 is SGHTA and CDR2 is FQGNSA in the germline V gene. The CDR3: CASSLTPPPNTDTQYF. The CDR3 coding sequence is TGTGCCAGCAGCTTGACCCCCCCACCAAACACAGATACGCAGTATTTT.

Note on this clonotype: The conserved phenylalanine or tryptophan normally closing the CDR3 is absent here, so this likely arose from a read error. The V gene is TRBV11-2, the J gene TRBJ1-2; 7 bases map to TRBD1. Germline V gene sequence: CDR1 SGHAT, CDR2 FQNNGV. The CDR3 totals 13 residues. The CDR3: CASNLGRGDGYTL. CDR3 DNA: TGTGCCAGCAACTTAGGCAGGGGGGATGGCTACACCTTA.

With respect to this clonotype: One junction end disagrees with the germline gene, perhaps due to a read error. The chain employs TRBV11-2 and TRBJ2-1; D is possibly TRBD2 (6 bases). This CDR3 is 13 amino acids long. The germline V gene encodes CDR1 SGHAT and CDR2 FQNNGV. CDR3 protein: CIEGDGGPRGQLF. In nucleotides, the CDR3 is TGTATCGAAGGGGATGGAGGGCCGCGCGGGCAGCTCTTC.

As to this clonotype: This CDR3 fails to terminate in the conserved phenylalanine or tryptophan, so it likely reflects a read error. The CDR3 DNA sequence: TGTGCCAGCATTTCTCCGGCTCAGGGGAATTCGCCCCTCCACTGT. Its translation is CASISPAQGNSPLHC. The chain links TRBV6-6 to TRBJ1-6; the D gene is possibly TRBD1 (6 bases). CDR1 MNHNY and CDR2 SVGAGI come from the germline V gene (reference sequence). This CDR3 spans 15 amino acids.

On this clonotype itself: This may arise from a read error, as a much more abundant clone is one base away. The chain recombines TRBV20-1 with TRBJ2-3; a possible D gene is TRBD1 (5 bases). This CDR3 spans 13 amino acids. The V gene's germline CDR1 is DFQATT and CDR2 SNEGSKA (reference sequence). For the CDR3, the DNA is TGCAGTGCTGCACCCACTGGGGCAGATATGCAGTATTTT. Its translation is CSAAPTGADMQYF.

Remarks on this clonotype: At one end, the junction sequence differs from germline, possibly due to a read error. The chain links TRBV10-3 to TRBJ1-2, with 7 bases fitting TRBD1. Germline V CDR1 and CDR2: ENHRY, SYGVKD. The CDR3 has 12 residues. The chain's CDR3 is CATHLGQENMAF. CDR3 sequence (DNA): TGTGCCACCCACCTCGGACAGGAGAATATGGCCTTC.

The chain links TRBV9 to TRBJ2-2, with TRBD2 identical over 9 bases. Trimming cost V 3 bases and J 6 bases; bases outside gene matches: 3. In germline, CDR1 is SGDLS, CDR2 YYNGEE. The CDR3 length is 14 residues. The CDR3 loop is CASSALAGPGELFF. As DNA, the CDR3 is TGTGCCAGCAGCGCCCTAGCGGGACCCGGGGAGCTGTTTTTT. The entire variable domain, with the rest obtained from reference TRBV9 and TRBJ2-2, is as follows: DSGVTQTPKHLITATGQRVTLRCSPRSGDLSVYWYQQSLDQGLQFLIQYYNGEERAKGNILERFSAQQFPDLHSELNLSSLELGDSALYFCASSALAGPGELFFGEGSRLTVL.

Remarks on this clonotype: A much more abundant neighbour one base away suggests this may be a read error. The chain couples TRBV5-1 to TRBJ2-7, with 8 bases identical to TRBD1. CDR3 size: 14 residues. Germline CDR1 SGHRS, CDR2 YFSETQ. The CDR3 loop reads CASSTTGGNYERYF. CDR3 coding DNA: TGCGCCAGCAGCACAACAGGGGGGAACTACGAGCGGTACTTC.

The CDR3 region is CANRLYEPSSYEQYF. The CDR3 bases are TGTGCCAACAGATTGTACGAGCCCAGCTCCTACGAGCAGTACTTC. The chain carries TRBV6-5 and TRBJ2-7; no clear D. Germline-derived CDR1 and CDR2 are MNHEY and SVGAGI. Trimming left V 10 bases short and J 0 bases short, with 19 bases between. The CDR3 contains 15 residues.

Ten or more counts support this clonotype. This rearrangement joins TRBV12-3 or TRBV12-4 to TRBJ2-5; the D is unclear. This CDR3 contains 13 residues. V was shortened by 3 bases and J by 2 bases, with 7 bases between the two germline ends. The CDR3 here is CASSFHSQETQYF. The DNA for the CDR3 is TGTGCCAGCAGTTTTCACTCACAAGAGACCCAGTACTTC.

Note on this clonotype: The junction departs from germline at one end; a sequencing error may be responsible. The rearrangement links TRBV6-4 to TRBJ2-1, with D tentatively TRBD1 (6 bases). Germline loops: CDR1 MRHNA, CDR2 SNTAGT. CDR3 size: 15 residues. The CDR3 sequence is CACSDSTGEANEQFF. CDR3 in DNA: TGTGCCTGCAGTGACTCGACAGGTGAAGCGAATGAGCAGTTCTTC.

As regards this clonotype: Given the absence of the conserved phenylalanine or tryptophan at the CDR3 end, a read error is likely. The chain couples TRBV24-1 to TRBJ1-2; 8 positions match TRBD1. Germline assignment: CDR1 KGHDR and CDR2 SFDVKD. The CDR3 runs to 13 residues. The CDR3 nucleotides read TGTGGCACCAGCCGGACAGGGTCCTATGGCTACACCATC. Its translation is CGTSRTGSYGYTI.

Only one count was recorded for this clonotype. One junction end does not reproduce the germline sequence, and a read error may be involved. The chain recombines TRBV7-9 with TRBJ2-3, with D perhaps being TRBD1 or TRBD2 (5 bases each). This CDR3 has 15 residues. Germline-derived CDR1 and CDR2 are SEHNR and FQNEAQ (reference sequence). For the CDR3, the DNA is TGTGCCAGCACCCAGGGTACGGGGCCCACAGATGCGCAGTATTTT. The encoded protein is CASTQGTGPTDAQYF.

A remark on this clonotype: The CDR3 ends on some other residue instead of the conserved phenylalanine or tryptophan, so this is likely a read error. The V call is TRBV11-2, the J call TRBJ2-1; tentative D call: TRBD2 (6 bases). Trimming shortened V by 1 base and J by 1 base, and 11 bases separated the two germline ends. CDR3 length: 16 residues. The germline V gene has CDR1 SGHAT and CDR2 FQNNGV. The CDR3 reads CASSLGRESSYNEQFS. Here the CDR3 DNA reads TGTGCCAGCAGCTTAGGTCGGGAGAGTTCCTACAATGAGCAGTTCTCG.